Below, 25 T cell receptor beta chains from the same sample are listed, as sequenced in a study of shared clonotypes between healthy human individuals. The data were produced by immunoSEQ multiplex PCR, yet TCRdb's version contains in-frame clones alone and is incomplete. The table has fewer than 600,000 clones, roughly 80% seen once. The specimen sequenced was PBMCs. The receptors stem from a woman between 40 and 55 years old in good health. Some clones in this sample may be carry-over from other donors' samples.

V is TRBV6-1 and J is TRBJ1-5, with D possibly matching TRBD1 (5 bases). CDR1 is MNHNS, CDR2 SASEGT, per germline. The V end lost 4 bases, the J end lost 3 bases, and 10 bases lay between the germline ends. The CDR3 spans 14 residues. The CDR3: CASSVSGFNQPQHF. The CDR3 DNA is TGTGCCAGCAGTGTGTCAGGGTTCAATCAGCCCCAGCATTTT.

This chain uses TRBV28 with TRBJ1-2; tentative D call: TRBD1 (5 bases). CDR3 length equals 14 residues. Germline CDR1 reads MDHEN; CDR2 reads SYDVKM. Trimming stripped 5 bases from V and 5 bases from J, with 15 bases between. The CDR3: CASSRHTGSYGYTF. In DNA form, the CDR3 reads TGTGCCAGCAGTCGACACACAGGAAGTTATGGCTACACCTTC.

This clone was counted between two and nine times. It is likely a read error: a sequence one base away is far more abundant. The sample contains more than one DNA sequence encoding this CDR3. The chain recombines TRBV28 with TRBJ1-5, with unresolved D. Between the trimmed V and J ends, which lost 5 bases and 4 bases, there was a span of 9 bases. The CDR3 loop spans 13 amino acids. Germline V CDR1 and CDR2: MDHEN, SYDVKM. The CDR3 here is CASSLQGNQPQHF. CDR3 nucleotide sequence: TGTGCCAGCAGTCTCCAAGGAAATCAGCCCCAGCATTTT.

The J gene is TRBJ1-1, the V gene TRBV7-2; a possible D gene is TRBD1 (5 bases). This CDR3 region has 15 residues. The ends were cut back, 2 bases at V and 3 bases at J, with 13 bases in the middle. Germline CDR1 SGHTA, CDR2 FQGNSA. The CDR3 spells CASSLWGWQDTEAFF. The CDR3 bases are TGTGCCAGCAGCTTATGGGGGTGGCAGGACACTGAAGCTTTCTTT.

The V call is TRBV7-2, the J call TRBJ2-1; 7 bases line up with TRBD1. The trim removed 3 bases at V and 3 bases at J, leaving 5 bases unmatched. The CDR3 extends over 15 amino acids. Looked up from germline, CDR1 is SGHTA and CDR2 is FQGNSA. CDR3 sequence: CASSFTGELYNEQFF. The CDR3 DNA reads TGTGCCAGCAGCTTTACAGGGGAACTCTACAATGAGCAGTTCTTC.

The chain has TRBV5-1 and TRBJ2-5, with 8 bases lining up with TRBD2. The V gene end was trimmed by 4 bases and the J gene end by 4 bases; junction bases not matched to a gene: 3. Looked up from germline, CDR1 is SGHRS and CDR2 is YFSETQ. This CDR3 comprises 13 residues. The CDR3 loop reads CASSMGLGETQYF. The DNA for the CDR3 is TGCGCCAGCAGCATGGGACTAGGAGAGACCCAGTACTTC.

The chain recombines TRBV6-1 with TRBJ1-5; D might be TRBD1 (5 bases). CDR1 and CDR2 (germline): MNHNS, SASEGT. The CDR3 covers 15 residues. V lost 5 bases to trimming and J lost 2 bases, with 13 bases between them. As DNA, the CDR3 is TGTGCCAGCAGTCCGGGCAGGGTTGGCAATCAGCCCCAGCATTTT. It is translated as CASSPGRVGNQPQHF.

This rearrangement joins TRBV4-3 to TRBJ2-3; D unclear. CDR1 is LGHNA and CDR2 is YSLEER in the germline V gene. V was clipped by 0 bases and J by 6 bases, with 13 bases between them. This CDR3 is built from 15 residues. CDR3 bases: TGCGCCAGCAGCCAAGATGTTCCCCGTAGGGATACGCAGTATTTT. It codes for CASSQDVPRRDTQYF.

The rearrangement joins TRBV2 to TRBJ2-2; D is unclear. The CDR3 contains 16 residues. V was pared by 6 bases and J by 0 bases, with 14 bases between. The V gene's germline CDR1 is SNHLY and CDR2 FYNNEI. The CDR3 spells CASRRYQATNTGELFF. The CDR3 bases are TGTGCCAGCAGAAGATATCAGGCTACGAACACCGGGGAGCTGTTTTTT.

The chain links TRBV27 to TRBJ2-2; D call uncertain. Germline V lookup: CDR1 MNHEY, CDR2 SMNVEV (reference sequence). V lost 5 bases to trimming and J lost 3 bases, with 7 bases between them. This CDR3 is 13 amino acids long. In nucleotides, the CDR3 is TGTGCCAGCAGTCAGATCGACACCGGGGAGCTGTTTTTT. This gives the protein CASSQIDTGELFF.

The DNA for the CDR3 is TGTGCCAGCTCACCACCGGGGACCGCTAGGAACTATGGCTACACCTTC. Amino acids: CASSPPGTARNYGYTF. The chain carries TRBV18 and TRBJ1-2; possible D gene TRBD1, 5 bases. This CDR3 is built from 16 residues. The germline gives CDR1 KGHSH, CDR2 LQKENI. Between the trimmed V and J ends, which lost 0 bases and 2 bases, there was a span of 13 bases. Drawing the rest from reference TRBV18 and TRBJ1-2, the complete variable domain is NAGVMQNPRHLVRRRGQEARLRCSPMKGHSHVYWYRQLPEEGLKFMVYLQKENIIDESGMPKERFSAEFPKEGPSILRIQQVVRGDSAAYFCASSPPGTARNYGYTFGSGTRLTVV.

In DNA, the CDR3 is TGTGCCAGCAGCGCGAACTCGTGGCGGGGGGAGACCCAGTACTTC. Translating gives CASSANSWRGETQYF. The chain links TRBV9 to TRBJ2-5, with 7 nucleotides matching TRBD2. From germline, CDR1 is SGDLS and CDR2 YYNGEE. V trimming: 3 bases; J trimming: 5 bases; junction bases outside the gene matches: 10. This CDR3 comprises 15 residues.

The CDR3 nucleotides are TGTGCCAGCAGCTCAGTTAGGGGGTCCGGGGAGCTGTTTTTT. This codes for CASSSVRGSGELFF. The rearrangement joins TRBV11-3 to TRBJ2-2, with TRBD1 as a possible D gene (6 bases). Germline values: CDR1 SGHNT, CDR2 YENEEA. The CDR3 is 14 amino acids. V was pared by 4 bases and J by 6 bases, with 12 bases between.

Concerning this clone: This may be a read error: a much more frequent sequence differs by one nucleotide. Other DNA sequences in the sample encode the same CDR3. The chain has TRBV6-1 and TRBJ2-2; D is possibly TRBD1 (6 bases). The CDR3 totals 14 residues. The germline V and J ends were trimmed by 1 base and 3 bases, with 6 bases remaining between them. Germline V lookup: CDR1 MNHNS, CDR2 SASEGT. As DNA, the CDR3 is TGTGCCAGCAGTGAAGGGACAGACACCGGGGAGCTGTTTTTT. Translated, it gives CASSEGTDTGELFF.

The CDR3 reads CASSYQGAYEQYF. CDR3 DNA: TGTGCCAGCAGTTATCAAGGTGCCTACGAGCAGTACTTC. The chain recombines TRBV6-6 with TRBJ2-7; D gene ambiguous. This CDR3 has 13 residues. Germline V gene sequence: CDR1 MNHNY, CDR2 SVGAGI (reference sequence). Between the trimmed V and J ends, which lost 3 bases and 2 bases, there was a span of 8 bases.

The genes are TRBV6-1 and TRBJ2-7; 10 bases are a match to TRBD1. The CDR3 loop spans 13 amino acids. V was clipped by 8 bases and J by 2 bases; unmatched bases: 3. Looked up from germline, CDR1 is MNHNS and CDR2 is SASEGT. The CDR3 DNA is TGTGCCAGCGGACAGGGGGTAGCCTACGAGCAGTACTTC. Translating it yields CASGQGVAYEQYF.

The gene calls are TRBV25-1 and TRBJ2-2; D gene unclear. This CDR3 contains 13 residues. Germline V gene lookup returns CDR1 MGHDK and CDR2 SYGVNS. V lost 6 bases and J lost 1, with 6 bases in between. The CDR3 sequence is CASRTENTGELFF. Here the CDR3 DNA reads TGTGCCAGCAGGACCGAGAACACCGGGGAGCTGTTTTTT.

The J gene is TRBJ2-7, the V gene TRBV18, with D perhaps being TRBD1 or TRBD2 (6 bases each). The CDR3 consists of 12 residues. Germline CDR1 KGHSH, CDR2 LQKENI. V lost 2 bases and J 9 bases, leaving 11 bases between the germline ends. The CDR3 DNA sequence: TGTGCCAGCTCACCAGGAGAGGGGGGGCAGTACTTC. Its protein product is CASSPGEGGQYF.

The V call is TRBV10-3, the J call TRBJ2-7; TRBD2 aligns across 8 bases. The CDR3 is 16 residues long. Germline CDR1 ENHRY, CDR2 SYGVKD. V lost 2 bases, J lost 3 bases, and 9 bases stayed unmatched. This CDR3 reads CAISERASGPLYEQYF. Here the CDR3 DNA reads TGTGCCATCAGTGAGAGGGCTAGCGGGCCCCTCTACGAGCAGTACTTC.

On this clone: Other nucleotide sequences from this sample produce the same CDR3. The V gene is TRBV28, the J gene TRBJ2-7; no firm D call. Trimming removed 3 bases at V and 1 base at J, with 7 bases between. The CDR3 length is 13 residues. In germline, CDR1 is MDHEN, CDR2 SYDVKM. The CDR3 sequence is CASSFAPSYEQYF. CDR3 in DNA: TGTGCCAGCAGTTTTGCACCATCCTACGAGCAGTACTTC.

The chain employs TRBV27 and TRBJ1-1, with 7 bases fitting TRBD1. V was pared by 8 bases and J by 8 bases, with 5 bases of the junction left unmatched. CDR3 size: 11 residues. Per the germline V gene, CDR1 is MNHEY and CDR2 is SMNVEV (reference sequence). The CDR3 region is CASYGTAEAFF. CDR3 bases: TGTGCCAGCTACGGGACAGCAGAAGCTTTCTTT.

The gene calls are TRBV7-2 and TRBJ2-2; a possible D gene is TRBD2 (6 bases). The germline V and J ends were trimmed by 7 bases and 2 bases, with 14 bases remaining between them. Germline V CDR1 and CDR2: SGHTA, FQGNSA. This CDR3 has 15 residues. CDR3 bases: TGTGCCAGCACCTTCGTACTAGCCAACACCGGGGAGCTGTTTTTT. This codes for CASTFVLANTGELFF.

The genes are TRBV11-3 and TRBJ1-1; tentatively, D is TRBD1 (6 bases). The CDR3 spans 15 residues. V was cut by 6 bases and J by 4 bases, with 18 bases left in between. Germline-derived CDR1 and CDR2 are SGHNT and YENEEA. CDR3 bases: TGTGCCAGCAGTAAACAAGGGGGAGGGAGCACTGAAGCTTTCTTT. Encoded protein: CASSKQGGGSTEAFF.

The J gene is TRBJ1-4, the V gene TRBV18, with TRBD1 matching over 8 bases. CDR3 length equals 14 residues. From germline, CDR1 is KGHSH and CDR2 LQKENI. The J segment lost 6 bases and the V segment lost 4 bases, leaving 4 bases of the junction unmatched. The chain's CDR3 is CASSRDRLDEKLFF. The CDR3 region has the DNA TGTGCCAGCTCACGGGACAGGCTGGATGAAAAACTGTTTTTT. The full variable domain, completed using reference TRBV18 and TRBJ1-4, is NAGVMQNPRHLVRRRGQEARLRCSPMKGHSHVYWYRQLPEEGLKFMVYLQKENIIDESGMPKERFSAEFPKEGPSILRIQQVVRGDSAAYFCASSRDRLDEKLFFGSGTQLSVL.

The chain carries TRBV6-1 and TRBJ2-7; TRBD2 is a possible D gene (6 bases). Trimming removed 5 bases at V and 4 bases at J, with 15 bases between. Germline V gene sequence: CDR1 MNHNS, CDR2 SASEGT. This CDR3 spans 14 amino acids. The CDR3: CASSQDWGRYEQYF. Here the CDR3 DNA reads TGTGCCAGCAGTCAGGACTGGGGGAGGTACGAGCAGTACTTC.